This is a list of T cell receptor beta chains from one sample in a study of Graves' ophthalmopathy and Graves' hyperthyroidism. TCRdb analysed the multiplex PCR reads with MiXCR anew, one entry per CDR3 protein. In the table there are approximately 640,000 distinct CDR3 sequences, just over 40% of which are singletons. Material for sequencing was peripheral blood. The receptors shown here come from an adult man with Graves' ophthalmopathy. CDR3s include the opening cysteine and the closing phenylalanine or tryptophan. A clone size is listed for some rows: how often the clone was seen (once, few, many), or a class if it is expanded.

-,TRBV4-3,TRBJ2-5,CASSQDRGFQGGRQETQYF
few,TRBV12-3/TRBV12-4,TRBJ2-7,CASSLSINAYEQYF
few,TRBV30,TRBJ1-6,CAFLAGYTSPLHF
many,TRBV4-2,TRBJ1-2,CASSQDFNGVDGYTF
-,TRBV29-1,TRBJ2-7,CSVAGTSYEQYF
many,TRBV10-3,TRBJ1-5,CAISDGVNQPQHF
-,TRBV9,TRBJ2-6,CASRPGLFGANVLTF
-,TRBV9,TRBJ2-7,CASSQEGPGSWVALSYEQYF
-,TRBV7-3,TRBJ2-5,CASSSTRRGHETQYF
-,TRBV7-9,TRBJ1-1,CASSLGNIGGNTEAFF
many,TRBV25-1,TRBJ2-7,CASSEDGTYEQYF
-,TRBV5-1,TRBJ1-3,CASSPIGQGKGNTIYF
few,TRBV7-2,TRBJ2-7,CASSSRGAGASYEQYF
-,TRBV29-1,TRBJ1-2,CSVQGYYGYTF
-,TRBV29-1,TRBJ1-1,CSLGGAGRMNTEAFF
-,TRBV25-1,TRBJ1-4,CASSTGTGTVHEKLFF
many,TRBV19,TRBJ1-2,CASSIGAGVNYGYTF
many,TRBV24-1,TRBJ2-6,CATSDPDRAGANVLTF
many,TRBV11-2,TRBJ2-5,CASSLESVFWETQYF
-,TRBV20-1,TRBJ1-5,CSANGGRGYSNQPQHF
many,TRBV2,TRBJ1-4,CASSADGTGVEKLFF
few,TRBV19,TRBJ1-6,CASSPTGGYNSPLHF